These T cell receptor beta chains were read from a single sample in a study of blood T cell repertoires in COVID-19. The assay was immunoSEQ multiplex PCR, and TCRdb's table has in-frame clones only and misses some. Found here are about 36,000 clones, 85% of them singletons; the top ten hold approximately 15%. The sample comprised peripheral blood. The source of these receptors is a human donor in a cohort sampled during active COVID-19. Each CDR3 is given with its conserved first and last residue. The D gene is left open where the match is weak. The size entry is marked missing in some rows and otherwise reads once, few, many or a size class.

D gene: NA; V gene: TRBV28; J gene: TRBJ1-1; clone size: NA; CDR3 DNA: TGTGCCAGCAGTCCCGAGATGAACACTGAAGCTTTCTTT; CDR3 protein: CASSPEMNTEAFF
D gene: TRBD2; V gene: TRBV7-3; J gene: TRBJ2-3; clone size: NA; CDR3 DNA: TGTGCCAGCAGCTCGGGACTAGCGGGGATAAGCACAGATACGCAGTATTTT; CDR3 protein: CASSSGLAGISTDTQYF
D gene: TRBD1; V gene: TRBV5-5; J gene: TRBJ2-2; clone size: NA; CDR3 DNA: TGTGCCAGCAGCGGAACAGGGGCCGGGGAGCTGTTTTTT; CDR3 protein: CASSGTGAGELFF
D gene: TRBD1; V gene: TRBV11-3; J gene: TRBJ2-3; clone size: NA; CDR3 DNA: TGTGCCAGCAGCCACACCCGGGACAGGGTCACAGATACGCAGTATTTT; CDR3 protein: CASSHTRDRVTDTQYF
D gene: NA; V gene: TRBV7-2; J gene: TRBJ2-3; clone size: NA; CDR3 DNA: TGTGCCAGCAGCTCACCTAACACAGATACGCAGTATTTT; CDR3 protein: CASSSPNTDTQYF
D gene: TRBD1; V gene: TRBV19; J gene: TRBJ1-4; clone size: once; CDR3 DNA: TGTGCCAGCCGAACCCCGGGACAGGTTTTTGGTGAACTGTTTTTT; CDR3 protein: CASRTPGQVFGELFF
D gene: NA; V gene: TRBV9; J gene: TRBJ2-1; clone size: NA; CDR3 DNA: TGTGCCAGCAGCGTAGACGGCAGGGGTTCCAATGAGCAGTTCTTC; CDR3 protein: CASSVDGRGSNEQFF
D gene: NA; V gene: TRBV28; J gene: TRBJ2-2; clone size: NA; CDR3 DNA: TGTGCCAGCAGCCGATACACAGGAACGAACACCGGGGAGCTGTTTTTT; CDR3 protein: CASSRYTGTNTGELFF
D gene: TRBD1; V gene: TRBV7-9; J gene: TRBJ1-6; clone size: NA; CDR3 DNA: TGTGCCAGCAGCCAACGGACAGGGGAGGATTCACCCCTCCACTTT; CDR3 protein: CASSQRTGEDSPLHF
D gene: NA; V gene: TRBV24-1; J gene: TRBJ2-1; clone size: NA; CDR3 DNA: TGTGCCACCAGTGTCGACGGACCAGGGGATATCCATGAGCAGTTCTTC; CDR3 protein: CATSVDGPGDIHEQFF
D gene: NA; V gene: TRBV6-2/TRBV6-3; J gene: TRBJ2-7; clone size: few; CDR3 DNA: TGTGCCAGCAGTTACTCCCAACACTACGAGCAGTACTTC; CDR3 protein: CASSYSQHYEQYF
D gene: NA; V gene: TRBV27; J gene: TRBJ2-3; clone size: NA; CDR3 DNA: TGTGCCAGCATTGAAATAAGCCCAAGCACAGATACGCAGTATTTT; CDR3 protein: CASIEISPSTDTQYF
D gene: TRBD1; V gene: TRBV6-5; J gene: TRBJ1-1; clone size: NA; CDR3 DNA: TGTGCCAGCAGTACGGCCTCGACAGGGTTTAAAGCTTTCTTT; CDR3 protein: CASSTASTGFKAFF
D gene: TRBD2; V gene: TRBV7-9; J gene: TRBJ2-3; clone size: NA; CDR3 DNA: TGTGCCAGCAGCTTAGAGGCGGGGGGGCACGGAGATACGCAGTATTTT; CDR3 protein: CASSLEAGGHGDTQYF
D gene: TRBD1; V gene: TRBV18; J gene: TRBJ2-1; clone size: once; CDR3 DNA: TGTGCCAGCTCACCGCCGTCCCGGGACAGGGCTGAGCAGTTCTTC; CDR3 protein: CASSPPSRDRAEQFF
D gene: TRBD2; V gene: TRBV27; J gene: TRBJ2-5; clone size: NA; CDR3 DNA: TGTGCCAGCATGCTAGCGGGGGGGCCAGGGGAGACCCAGTACTTC; CDR3 protein: CASMLAGGPGETQYF
D gene: NA; V gene: TRBV15; J gene: TRBJ2-2; clone size: NA; CDR3 DNA: TGTGCCACCAGAGGGGTAGGAAGGGTAGGAACCGGGGAGCTGTTTTTT; CDR3 protein: CATRGVGRVGTGELFF
D gene: TRBD1; V gene: TRBV27; J gene: TRBJ2-7; clone size: NA; CDR3 DNA: TGTGCCAGCAGTTTGCAGGGGGCTTACGAGCAGTACTTC; CDR3 protein: CASSLQGAYEQYF
D gene: TRBD1; V gene: TRBV9; J gene: TRBJ2-7; clone size: NA; CDR3 DNA: TGTGCCAGCAGCGGACAGGGGCCCGAGCAGTACTTC; CDR3 protein: CASSGQGPEQYF
D gene: NA; V gene: TRBV19; J gene: TRBJ1-3; clone size: NA; CDR3 DNA: TGTGCCAGTAGTATCGACATGGGATCAGGGCGAGGAAACACCATATATTTT; CDR3 protein: CASSIDMGSGRGNTIYF
D gene: NA; V gene: TRBV7-9; J gene: TRBJ2-7; clone size: NA; CDR3 DNA: TGTGCCAGCAGCCGCGACAGATACGAGCAGTACTTC; CDR3 protein: CASSRDRYEQYF
D gene: TRBD2; V gene: TRBV24-1; J gene: TRBJ2-7; clone size: NA; CDR3 DNA: TGTGCCACCAGTGACACCGGGACTAGCGGGGGGAGCTCCTACGAGCAGTACTTC; CDR3 protein: CATSDTGTSGGSSYEQYF
D gene: NA; V gene: TRBV5-1; J gene: TRBJ1-3; clone size: NA; CDR3 DNA: TGCGCCAGCAGCTTGGACGGTCTCTCTGGAAACACCATATATTTT; CDR3 protein: CASSLDGLSGNTIYF
D gene: TRBD2; V gene: TRBV5-4; J gene: TRBJ2-5; clone size: NA; CDR3 DNA: TGTGCCAGCAGCTCAATAGCGGGGGGGCAAGAGACCCAGTACTTC; CDR3 protein: CASSSIAGGQETQYF
D gene: TRBD1; V gene: TRBV7-9; J gene: TRBJ2-5; clone size: NA; CDR3 DNA: TGTGCCAGCAGCGCCGGGGACAGGGGTTACGAGACCCAGTACTTC; CDR3 protein: CASSAGDRGYETQYF
D gene: NA; V gene: TRBV5-6; J gene: TRBJ2-7; clone size: NA; CDR3 DNA: TGTGCCAGCAGGTTTCAGGGTAACTACGAGCAGTACTTC; CDR3 protein: CASRFQGNYEQYF
D gene: TRBD1; V gene: TRBV6-5; J gene: TRBJ2-7; clone size: few; CDR3 DNA: TGTGCCAGCAGGGCTACAGGGGGCGCAACCTACGAGCAGTACTTC; CDR3 protein: CASRATGGATYEQYF
D gene: TRBD1; V gene: TRBV4-3; J gene: TRBJ2-5; clone size: NA; CDR3 DNA: TGCGCCAGCAGCCCAGGGGACAGGGGGCTTCAAGAGACCCAGTACTTC; CDR3 protein: CASSPGDRGLQETQYF
D gene: NA; V gene: TRBV9; J gene: TRBJ2-5; clone size: NA; CDR3 DNA: TGTGCCAGCAGCGTAGAATGTGCGGCCGTAAGGCTTCAAGAGACCCAGTACTTC; CDR3 protein: CASSVECAAVRLQETQYF